The next 16 T cell receptor beta chains were all read from a single sample in a study of blood T cell repertoires in COVID-19. Measured with immunoSEQ multiplex PCR; TCRdb has only the in-frame clones, and not every one. Here the sample spans some 150,000 clones, 65% to 85% being singletons. The sequenced sample consisted of peripheral blood. The receptor set was obtained from a man aged 55 to 69 with active or convalescent COVID-19.

This chain connects TRBV18 to TRBJ1-1; D not resolved. Trimming removed 1 base from V and 0 bases from J, with 9 bases in between. The germline CDR1 and CDR2 sequences are KGHSH and LQKENI. This CDR3 region has 15 residues. Here the CDR3 DNA reads TGTGCCAGCTCACCACAACGGAGTTTGAACACTGAAGCTTTCTTT. Translating gives CASSPQRSLNTEAFF.

V usage is TRBV19 and J usage is TRBJ1-1; TRBD1 matches at 9 bases. This CDR3 is built from 11 residues. Trimming took 10 bases from V and 10 from J; bases not matched to a gene: 7. The germline CDR1 and CDR2 sequences are LNHDA and SQIVND (reference sequence). As DNA, the CDR3 is TGTGCCACCGATAACAGGGGGCGAGCTTTCTTT. It translates to CATDNRGRAFF.

The V call is TRBV5-4, the J call TRBJ1-4; D unresolved. The ends were cut back, 3 bases at V and 5 bases at J, with 14 bases in the middle. Per the germline V gene, CDR1 is SGHNT and CDR2 is YYREEE (reference sequence). This CDR3 region has 15 residues. The chain's CDR3 is CASSSPGAVNEKLFF. The CDR3 DNA reads TGTGCCAGCAGCTCCCCGGGAGCAGTAAATGAAAAACTGTTTTTT.

The chain links TRBV29-1 to TRBJ2-2; 8 positions match TRBD1. J lost 6 bases, V lost 1 base, and 10 bases had no gene match. This CDR3 region has 16 residues. The V gene's germline CDR1 is SQVTM and CDR2 ANQGSEA. CDR3 sequence reads: CSVEGGQGAYPGELFF. CDR3 DNA: TGCAGCGTTGAAGGGGGGCAGGGGGCGTACCCCGGGGAGCTGTTTTTT.

The V call is TRBV6-5, the J call TRBJ1-2; TRBD1 is a possible D gene (6 bases). V was trimmed by 0 bases and J by 9 bases, leaving 14 bases between them. There are 14 residues in the CDR3. Germline values: CDR1 MNHEY, CDR2 SVGAGI. CDR3 sequence (DNA): TGTGCCAGCAGTTACTCGATAACGGGACAAAGCTACACCTTC. Its protein is CASSYSITGQSYTF.

This chain uses TRBV7-9 with TRBJ1-5, with 7 bases matching TRBD1. J gave up 4 bases and V 1 base, and 4 bases lay outside the gene matches. The CDR3 has 15 amino acids. Germline CDR1 and CDR2: SEHNR and FQNEAQ (reference sequence). The CDR3 bases are TGTGCCAGCAGCTTAGGGGCAGGGGGTAATCAGCCCCAGCATTTT. This translates into CASSLGAGGNQPQHF.

This rearrangement joins TRBV5-1 to TRBJ2-5, with TRBD1 matching 10 bases. Germline CDR1 SGHRS, CDR2 YFSETQ. The junction had 4 bases not matched to a gene; V was cut back by 3 bases and J by 5 bases. The CDR3 extends over 14 amino acids. The chain's CDR3 is CASSSGQGRETQYF. CDR3 nucleotide sequence: TGCGCCAGCAGCTCGGGACAGGGGAGGGAGACCCAGTACTTC.

This clone was recorded once. The V gene is TRBV6-5, the J gene TRBJ1-4; the D gene is possibly TRBD1 (6 bases). The CDR3 sequence is 15 residues long. V lost 1 base to trimming and J lost 7 bases, with 13 bases between them. Germline-derived CDR1 and CDR2 are MNHEY and SVGAGI. The CDR3 reads CASSYWGQNPEKLFF. CDR3 DNA: TGTGCCAGCAGTTACTGGGGGCAGAATCCTGAAAAACTGTTTTTT.

The CDR3, as DNA: TGTGCCAGCAGCCCGGGTATGGAGACCCAGTACTTC. Its protein is CASSPGMETQYF. The rearrangement joins TRBV11-2 to TRBJ2-5; D gene unclear. Trimming took off 5 bases at V and 5 bases at J, with 9 bases between the two ends. This CDR3 contains 12 residues. Germline V gives CDR1 SGHAT, CDR2 FQNNGV.

This clone was counted a few times. One junction end disagrees with the germline gene, perhaps due to a read error. CDR3 region: CASSLARQGLVYEQYF. The DNA for the CDR3 is TGTGCCAGCAGCCTAGCTCGACAGGGGCTTGTCTACGAGCAGTACTTC. The chain joins TRBV7-9 to TRBJ2-7, with TRBD1 identical over 8 bases. CDR1 SEHNR and CDR2 FQNEAQ come from the germline V gene (reference sequence). This CDR3 contains 16 residues.

The rearrangement joins TRBV30 to TRBJ2-1; 14 positions match TRBD2. This CDR3 has 14 residues. Germline CDR1 is GTSNPN and CDR2 is SVGIG (reference sequence). With V trimmed by 3 bases and J by 10 bases, 5 bases remained unmatched. The CDR3 nucleotides read TGTGCCTGGAGCCCGGGACTAGCGGGAGCAGAGCAGTTCTTC. The encoded protein is CAWSPGLAGAEQFF.

This sequence joins TRBV19 and TRBJ1-5; no clear D gene. The CDR3 runs 14 residues. CDR1 is LNHDA, CDR2 SQIVND, per germline (reference sequence). Trimming cost V 3 bases and J 2 bases, with 8 bases left between them. The CDR3 bases are TGTGCCAGTAGTATGATAGTAGGCAATCAGCCCCAGCATTTT. As protein: CASSMIVGNQPQHF.

This chain joins TRBV3-1 (or the pseudogene TRBV3-2) and TRBJ2-5; 8 bases map to TRBD2. V shed 4 bases and J 5 bases; nucleotides not matched to a gene: 3. Per the germline V gene, CDR1 is LGHDT and CDR2 is YNNKEL (reference sequence). The CDR3 runs 13 residues. The CDR3 loop is CASSPSGSETQYF. Here the CDR3 DNA reads TGTGCCAGCAGCCCAAGCGGGAGTGAGACCCAGTACTTC.

This clone was observed once. The chain recombines TRBV11-2 with TRBJ1-2; a weak D match, TRBD1 (6 bases). Per the germline V gene, CDR1 is SGHAT and CDR2 is FQNNGV. Trimming pared 1 base from V and 3 bases from J, leaving 12 bases between. CDR3 length: 15 amino acids. CDR3 protein: CASSLAWGRDYGYTF. In DNA form, the CDR3 reads TGTGCCAGCAGCTTAGCGTGGGGGCGCGACTATGGCTACACCTTC.

The chain joins TRBV3-1 (or the pseudogene TRBV3-2) to TRBJ2-3, with 15 bases identical to TRBD2. Germline loops: CDR1 LGHDT, CDR2 YNNKEL (reference sequence). The length of the CDR3 is 18 residues. The V gene end was trimmed by 2 bases and the J gene end by 3 bases; junction bases not matched to a gene: 6. In DNA, the CDR3 is TGTGCCAGCAGCCAATGGACTAGCGGGAGGGCGAGGACAGATACGCAGTATTTT. Protein: CASSQWTSGRARTDTQYF.

The V gene is TRBV28, the J gene TRBJ2-4; 11 bases agree with TRBD2. J lost 10 bases, V lost 5 bases, and 7 bases had no gene match. The CDR3 runs to 14 residues. In germline, CDR1 is MDHEN, CDR2 SYDVKM. The CDR3 coding sequence is TGTGCCAGCAGTGCCGTGACTAGCGGGAATATTCAGTACTTC. Encoded protein: CASSAVTSGNIQYF.